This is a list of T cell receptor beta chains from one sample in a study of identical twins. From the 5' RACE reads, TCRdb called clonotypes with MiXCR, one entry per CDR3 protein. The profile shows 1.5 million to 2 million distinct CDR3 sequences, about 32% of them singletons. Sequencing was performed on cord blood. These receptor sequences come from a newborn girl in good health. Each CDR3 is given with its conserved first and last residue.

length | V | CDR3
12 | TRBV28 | CASTSFEDEQFF
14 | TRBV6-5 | CANKPDRSNQPQHF
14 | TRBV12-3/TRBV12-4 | CASTGGSMNTEAFF
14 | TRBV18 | CASSPGAGGDEQYF
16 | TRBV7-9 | CASSPGLTATNEKLFF
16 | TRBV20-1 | CSAKGLAGASYNEQFF
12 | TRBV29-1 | CSVGQGVGEQYF
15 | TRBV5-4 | CASSHSGTGGLEQFF
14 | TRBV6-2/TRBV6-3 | CASSPTLGNQPQHF
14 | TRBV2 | CASRPLPPQETQYF
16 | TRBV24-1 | CATSDAGTGTYNEQFF
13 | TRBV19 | CASTTGIDNEQFF
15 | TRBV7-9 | CASSLTAALFYEQYF
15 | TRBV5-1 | CASSLAGGQGTEAFF
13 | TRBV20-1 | CSATRDTMSPLHF
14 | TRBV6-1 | CASSEDGGAGEAFF
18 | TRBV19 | CASSISSGTPSSYNEQFF
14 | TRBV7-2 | CASSLPAIWETQYF
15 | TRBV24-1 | CATSDEREPYNEQFF
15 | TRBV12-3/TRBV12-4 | CASSPRRADTDTQYF
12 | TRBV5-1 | CASSLDSEAQYF
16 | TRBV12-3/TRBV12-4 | CASSLEGELAGNEQYF
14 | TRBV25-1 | CASTRTSSSDTQYF
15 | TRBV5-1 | CASSLEAAGANVLTF